This T cell receptor beta chain was profiled in a study of T cell responses to AZD1222 COVID-19 vaccine. Study observations and caveats: Seropositivity was recorded at baseline in only 6 or 7 AZD1222 recipients.

The CDR3 consists of 14 residues. Germline loops: CDR1 SGHAT, CDR2 FQNNGV. Trimming took off 0 bases at V and 8 bases at J, with 11 bases between the two ends. This clone was seen just once. What it binds is unknown. Using immunoSEQ multiplex PCR, the repertoire was profiled, and TCRdb retains in-frame clones only, with some absent. Of 100,000 or so clones in the sample, 82% are singletons; the top ten hold around 5%. The sample consisted of peripheral blood, taken on day 0 of AZD1222 vaccination. The genes are TRBV11-2 and TRBJ1-3; the D is unclear. The receptor's source is an adult in good health. The DNA for the CDR3 is TGTGCCAGCAGCTTAGAGGCCCTAAGCCACACCATATATTTT. The encoded protein is CASSLEALSHTIYF.